What follows are 11 T cell receptor beta chains derived from one specimen sequenced in a study of vaccination and CD4 T cells after COVID-19. Their specific antigens are unknown. Treatment: roughly ten-day PBMC culture with coronavirus spike peptide pools or control peptides (ViraFEST assay). An Oncomine TCR Beta short-read assay was used to sequence the DNA from cultured CD4+ T cells. Each CDR3 protein is one row after TCRdb ran MiXCR on the PCR reads. The sample consists of about 13,000 distinct CDR3 sequences, roughly 61% of them appearing once. Sequenced sample: CD4+ T cells from blood, cultured in vitro. Every receptor here comes from a human donor who had recovered from COVID-19.

This clonotype turned up a few times. The chain recombines TRBV6-5 with TRBJ1-5; perhaps TRBD1 as D (5 bases). CDR1 is MNHEY and CDR2 is SVGAGI in the germline V gene. V gave up 4 bases and J gave up 4 bases, with 11 bases separating them. The CDR3 sequence is 14 residues long. The CDR3 region is CASSSIGGNQPQHF. The CDR3 nucleotides read TGTGCCAGCAGTTCCATCGGGGGAAATCAGCCCCAGCATTTT.

The table lists this clonotype with a few counts. The rearrangement joins TRBV7-2 to TRBJ2-3; no reliable D call. Trimming shortened V by 1 base and J by 8 bases, and 13 bases separated the two germline ends. The CDR3 spans 14 residues. Germline V CDR1 and CDR2: SGHTA, FQGNSA. The CDR3 sequence is CASSLEGSDGTQYF. CDR3 in DNA: TGTGCCAGCAGCTTAGAGGGAAGTGATGGTACGCAGTATTTT.

V usage is TRBV6-1 and J usage is TRBJ2-2, with D perhaps TRBD1 (6 bases). The CDR3 totals 17 residues. Trimming stripped 6 bases from V and 0 bases from J, with 17 bases between. The germline CDR1 and CDR2 sequences are MNHNS and SASEGT. CDR3 in DNA: TGTGCCAGCAGCATATTCCTCGGGACACCGAACACCGGGGAGCTGTTTTTT. It yields the protein CASSIFLGTPNTGELFF.

V gene TRBV27 combines with J gene TRBJ2-7; tentatively, D is TRBD1 (5 bases). Trimming shortened V by 6 bases and J by 3 bases, and 15 bases separated the two germline ends. The germline V gene has CDR1 MNHEY and CDR2 SMNVEV (reference sequence). The CDR3 spans 14 residues. As DNA, the CDR3 is TGTGCCAGCAGCTACAAGAAGACAGACTACGAGCAGTACTTC. The encoded protein is CASSYKKTDYEQYF.

The chain recombines TRBV20-1 with TRBJ2-7; D is unresolved. The V end lost 4 bases, the J end lost 6 bases, and 10 bases lay between the germline ends. Per germline, CDR1 DFQATT and CDR2 SNEGSKA (reference sequence). The CDR3 has 11 amino acids. The CDR3 here is CSATTAFEQYF. CDR3 in DNA: TGCAGTGCTACCACAGCGTTCGAGCAGTACTTC.

The chain uses TRBV12-3 or TRBV12-4 and TRBJ2-7, with 9 bases lining up with TRBD2. Unmatched junction bases numbered 5, after V lost 3 bases and J lost 5 bases. The CDR3 is 14 residues long. The CDR3 sequence: CASSFSSGRDEQYF. CDR3 DNA sequence: TGTGCCAGCAGTTTTAGTAGCGGGAGAGACGAGCAGTACTTC.

This chain connects TRBV19 to TRBJ1-1; D is unclear. CDR1 LNHDA and CDR2 SQIVND come from the germline V gene (reference sequence). This CDR3 has 17 residues. The V end was cut by 10 bases, the J end by 4 bases, with 28 bases between. Here the CDR3 reads CANRNGPYRRRGTEAFF. In nucleotides, the CDR3 is TGTGCCAACCGAAACGGGCCCTATAGGCGTAGAGGCACTGAAGCTTTCTTT.

The rearrangement joins TRBV2 to TRBJ2-5; 12 nucleotides line up with TRBD2. This CDR3 spans 17 amino acids. Germline V gives CDR1 SNHLY, CDR2 FYNNEI. With 0 bases clipped from V and 5 bases from J, the junction kept 7 bases outside the gene matches. DNA of the CDR3: TGTGCCAGCAGTGAAGCGCGGGCTAGCGGGAGGGTGGAGACCCAGTACTTC. Residues: CASSEARASGRVETQYF.

This rearrangement joins TRBV18 to TRBJ2-7; D is possibly TRBD2 (6 bases). V lost 4 bases to trimming and J lost 2 bases, with 9 bases between them. The CDR3 sequence is 13 residues long. Germline V lookup: CDR1 KGHSH, CDR2 LQKENI. This chain's CDR3 is CASSRDSTYEQYF. The DNA for the CDR3 is TGTGCCAGCTCACGGGACTCCACCTACGAGCAGTACTTC.

The chain is built from TRBV7-2 and TRBJ1-3; D is perhaps TRBD1 (5 bases). Looked up from germline, CDR1 is SGHTA and CDR2 is FQGNSA. The CDR3 loop spans 13 amino acids. The V end was cut by 3 bases, the J end by 4 bases, with 7 bases between. The CDR3 bases are TGTGCCAGCAGCTTGGGACTGGGAAACACCATATATTTT. Translation: CASSLGLGNTIYF. The complete variable domain, with remaining parts taken from reference TRBV7-2 and TRBJ1-3, reads GAGVSQSPSNKVTEKGKDVELRCDPISGHTALYWYRQSLGQGLEFLIYFQGNSAPDKSGLPSDRFSAERTGGSVSTLTIQRTQQEDSAVYLCASSLGLGNTIYFGEGSWLTVV.

The chain uses TRBV20-1 and TRBJ2-3; D not certain. Germline V gene sequence: CDR1 DFQATT, CDR2 SNEGSKA (reference sequence). The V gene lost 2 bases and the J gene lost 3 bases, with 15 bases spanning the gap. CDR3 length: 15 residues. This chain's CDR3 is CSARNLVKATDTQYF. The CDR3 bases are TGCAGTGCTAGAAACCTAGTCAAGGCGACAGATACGCAGTATTTT.